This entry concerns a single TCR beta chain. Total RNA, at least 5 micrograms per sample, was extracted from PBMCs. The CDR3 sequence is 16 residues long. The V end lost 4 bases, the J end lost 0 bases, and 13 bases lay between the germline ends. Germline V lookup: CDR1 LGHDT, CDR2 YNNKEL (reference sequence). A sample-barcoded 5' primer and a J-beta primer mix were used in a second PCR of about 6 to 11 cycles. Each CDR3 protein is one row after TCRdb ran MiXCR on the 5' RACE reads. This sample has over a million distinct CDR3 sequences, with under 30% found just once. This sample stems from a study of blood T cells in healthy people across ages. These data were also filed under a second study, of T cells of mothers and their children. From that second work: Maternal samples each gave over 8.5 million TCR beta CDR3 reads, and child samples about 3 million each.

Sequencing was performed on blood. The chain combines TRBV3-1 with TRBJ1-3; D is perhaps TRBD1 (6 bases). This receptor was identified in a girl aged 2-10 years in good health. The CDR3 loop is CASSLARGSSGNTIYF. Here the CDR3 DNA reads TGTGCCAGCAGCCTCGCGAGGGGGAGCTCTGGAAACACCATATATTTT.